This record concerns one T cell receptor beta chain sequence. The time point is: late sampling 161 to 241 days after vaccination in a few convalescent patients. From the PCR reads, TCRdb called clonotypes with MiXCR, one entry per CDR3 protein. The profile shows 30,000 to 40,000 distinct CDR3 sequences, approximately 40% of them singletons. The entry originates in a study of vaccination and CD4 T cells after COVID-19. Overall study context: Two of the convalescents were Hispanic, and the group consisted of six males and four females. Investigators drew the post-COVID samples a median roughly 96 days after diagnosis, with a range of 35 to 161. Specimens were obtained from a few convalescent patients at day 14 and at days 161 to 241 post-vaccination.

CDR3 size: 13 residues. The germline V and J ends were trimmed by 6 bases and 8 bases, with 13 bases remaining between them. Germline V lookup: CDR1 MDHEN, CDR2 SYDVKM. Sequencing was performed on CD4+ T cells from blood, taken about 7 months after SARS-CoV-2 vaccination. The gene calls are TRBV28 and TRBJ2-2; D gene ambiguous. This clonotype was sampled from a human donor who had recovered from COVID-19. CDR3 protein: CASRLNRVGELFF. CDR3 coding DNA: TGTGCCAGCAGACTCAATAGGGTGGGGGAGCTGTTTTTT.